These 15 T cell receptor beta chains were all obtained from the same sample, sequenced in a study of low-dose radiotherapy and immunotherapy resistance in tumors. Time point reported: after trial treatment. Treatment given: LDRT plus nivolumab, ipilimumab, low-dose cyclophosphamide and aspirin (RACIN trial). With TRAV- and TRBV-specific primers, first-strand cDNA was made, covering the alpha and beta chains. With a constant-region primer and a V-primer adapter, TCRs were subjected to approximately 20 PCR cycles of amplification. Each CDR3 protein is one row after TCRdb ran MiXCR on the reads. The sample has 95,000 to 100,000 distinct CDR3 sequences, about 20% seen once. The sample was PBMCs, taken after low-dose radiotherapy plus immunotherapy. All receptors come from a male donor with prostate cancer.

This clonotype was seen ten or more times. The chain couples TRBV12-3 or TRBV12-4 to TRBJ1-5; D is perhaps TRBD1 (5 bases). The ends were cut back, 3 bases at V and 2 bases at J, with 11 bases in the middle. The CDR3 loop spans 15 amino acids. For the CDR3, the DNA is TGTGCCAGCAGTTTTGGGCAGGGCGGCAATCAGCCCCAGCATTTT. Translation: CASSFGQGGNQPQHF.

There are a few counts of this clonotype. The gene calls are TRBV20-1 and TRBJ1-1; 9 nucleotides agree with TRBD1. In germline, CDR1 is DFQATT, CDR2 SNEGSKA (reference sequence). The V and J ends lost 6 bases and 1 base, in that order; junction bases with no gene match: 6. This CDR3 contains 14 residues. The CDR3 protein is CSATGQGANTEAFF. CDR3 in DNA: TGCAGTGCCACGGGACAGGGCGCGAACACTGAAGCTTTCTTT.

This clonotype was detected many times. The chain links TRBV6-5 to TRBJ1-5, with unresolved D. This CDR3 has 13 amino acids. Trimming took 2 bases from V and 2 from J, leaving 4 bases between them. CDR1 and CDR2 (germline): MNHEY, SVGAGI. CDR3 amino acids: CASSYQGNQPQHF. The CDR3 DNA reads TGTGCCAGCAGTTACCAGGGCAATCAGCCCCAGCATTTT.

This clonotype was counted once. This is likely an artifact of a read error, given a far larger clone one base away. V and J are TRBV12-3 or TRBV12-4 and TRBJ2-1; D possibly matches TRBD1 or TRBD2 (5 bases each). V shed 6 bases and J shed 10 bases, with 16 bases lying between them. CDR3 length: 13 residues. CDR3 sequence reads: CASRAGTVYEQFF. The CDR3 region has the DNA TGTGCCAGCAGAGCCGGGACCGTCTACGAGCAGTTCTTC.

This clonotype was seen repeatedly, ten times or more. The V and J genes are TRBV7-9 and TRBJ2-5; a possible D gene is TRBD1 (6 bases). The V and J ends lost 3 bases and 3 bases respectively, with 8 bases between them. The CDR3 spans 13 residues. Germline V gene data show CDR1 as SEHNR and CDR2 as FQNEAQ (reference sequence). The CDR3 here is CASSLGAEETQYF. The CDR3 nucleotides are TGTGCCAGCAGCTTGGGGGCGGAAGAGACCCAGTACTTC.

This chain uses TRBV6-5 with TRBJ1-1; the D is unclear. The CDR3 is 17 residues long. The germline V gene has CDR1 MNHEY and CDR2 SVGAGI. Trimming left V 4 bases short and J 1 base short, with 19 bases between. CDR3 nucleotides: TGTGCCAGCAGTTTAACCGGGCCTAATTCCTGGAACACTGAAGCTTTCTTT. Its translation: CASSLTGPNSWNTEAFF.

This clonotype showed up many times. The chain has TRBV30 and TRBJ2-7; 8 nucleotides agree with TRBD1. Germline values: CDR1 GTSNPN, CDR2 SVGIG (reference sequence). CDR3 length: 12 residues. V dropped 2 bases and J dropped 9; count of bases not matched to a gene: 6. The CDR3 region is CAWSRGQGGQYF. CDR3 coding DNA: TGTGCCTGGAGTCGAGGACAGGGTGGGCAGTACTTC.

This clonotype was observed at least ten times. The rearrangement links TRBV7-3 to TRBJ1-2, with D perhaps matching TRBD1 (5 bases). This CDR3 has 13 residues. Trimming shortened V by 2 bases and J by 2 bases, and 6 bases separated the two germline ends. The germline V gene has CDR1 SGHTA and CDR2 FQGTGA. In DNA form, the CDR3 reads TGTGCCAGCAGCTTAGGGGGGAACTATGGCTACACCTTC. Protein: CASSLGGNYGYTF.

This clonotype has a count of ten or more. The V call is TRBV2, the J call TRBJ1-4; D might be TRBD1 (6 bases). This CDR3 comprises 14 residues. Germline V CDR1 and CDR2: SNHLY, FYNNEI. Trimming shortened V by 0 bases and J by 10 bases, and 12 bases separated the two germline ends. The CDR3 nucleotides are TGTGCCAGCAGTGAAGCCCCACAGGGTGTAAAACTGTTTTTT. This sequence encodes CASSEAPQGVKLFF.

This clonotype came up many times. As DNA, the CDR3 is TGCAGCGTGTCTGTTAGCTCCTACAATGAGCAGTTCTTC. Translation gives CSVSVSSYNEQFF. The rearrangement links TRBV29-1 to TRBJ2-1, with D unresolved. Germline V gives CDR1 SQVTM, CDR2 ANQGSEA. CDR3 length: 13 residues. The V gene lost 6 bases and the J gene lost 0 bases, with 9 bases spanning the gap.

Note on this clonotype: This likely traces to a read error, being one base from a far larger clone. As DNA, the CDR3 is TGTGTCAGTAGGACCGGGGAGCTGTTTTTT. It specifies CVSRTGELFF. V and J are TRBV6-5 and TRBJ2-2; D gene uncertain. Per the germline V gene, CDR1 is MNHEY and CDR2 is SVGAGI. This CDR3 contains 10 residues.

Only a few counts were recorded for this clonotype. A clone one base away is much larger, so this may be a read error. V is TRBV29-1 and J is TRBJ2-5, with 8 positions matching TRBD1. Germline V gene lookup returns CDR1 SQVTM and CDR2 ANQGSEA. CDR3 size: 13 residues. The CDR3 protein is CSVPDRGGEAQYF. For the CDR3, the DNA is TGCAGCGTCCCCGACAGGGGAGGAGAGGCCCAGTACTTC.

The chain joins TRBV7-6 to TRBJ1-5; no clear D gene. CDR1 and CDR2 from the germline V gene are SGHVS and FNYEAQ. The CDR3 totals 14 residues. The V end was cut by 1 base, the J end by 0 bases, with 4 bases between. The CDR3 here is CASSLGHSNQPQHF. CDR3 bases: TGTGCCAGCAGCTTAGGTCATAGCAATCAGCCCCAGCATTTT.

This clonotype was recorded at least ten times. The chain combines TRBV2 with TRBJ2-7; D unresolved. The germline V and J ends were trimmed by 4 bases and 3 bases, with 7 bases remaining between them. The CDR3 has 12 amino acids. Per the germline V gene, CDR1 is SNHLY and CDR2 is FYNNEI. CDR3 nucleotides: TGTGCCAGCAGTGGACAAGTCTACGAGCAGTACTTC. Translated: CASSGQVYEQYF.

The rearrangement uses TRBV24-1 and TRBJ2-1; 7 nucleotides match TRBD2. V shed 6 bases and J 6 bases; nucleotides not matched to a gene: 7. The CDR3 covers 14 residues. The germline V gene encodes CDR1 KGHDR and CDR2 SFDVKD. CDR3 loop: CATSRAGAPNEQFF. DNA of the CDR3: TGTGCCACCAGTCGGGCGGGAGCCCCCAATGAGCAGTTCTTC.